This passage covers 15 T cell receptor beta chains from one sample sequenced in a study of blood T cell repertoires in COVID-19 (dated by TCRdb to about 2020). Receptor libraries were prepared by the immunoSEQ multiplex PCR assay. The immuneACCESS repertoire file appears here via TCRdb, limited to in-frame rearrangements. These files lack a portion of the clones; in checked studies, under half of the deficit traces to unresolved V genes, and the cause of the others is not known. This sample gives some 110,000 clones in total; roughly four fifths of them show up just once. The top ten hold 7.9% of the sample. The sample taken for sequencing was peripheral blood. Receptor source: an older man with acute or convalescent COVID-19.

This chain joins TRBV5-1 and TRBJ2-3, with a weak D call TRBD1 (5 bases). The germline V and J ends were trimmed by 0 bases and 6 bases, with 14 bases remaining between them. Germline assignment: CDR1 SGHRS and CDR2 YFSETQ. The CDR3 has 15 amino acids. The CDR3 bases are TGCGCCAGCAGCTTGGGGGCAGGGAACTTGGATACGCAGTATTTT. It encodes CASSLGAGNLDTQYF.

The chain has TRBV2 and TRBJ1-5; 7 bases align to TRBD1. V lost 6 bases and J lost 2; bases outside the gene matches: 7. CDR3 length: 15 residues. Germline V gene data show CDR1 as SNHLY and CDR2 as FYNNEI. This CDR3 is CASRLPGTGNQPQHF. CDR3 nucleotide sequence: TGTGCCAGCAGACTTCCCGGGACAGGCAATCAGCCCCAGCATTTT.

By proportion, this clone is large (0.1 to 1%). This rearrangement joins TRBV5-6 to TRBJ2-1, with D perhaps TRBD1 (5 bases). The germline V and J ends were trimmed by 4 bases and 5 bases, with 16 bases remaining between them. Germline CDR1 and CDR2: SGHDT and YYEEEE. The CDR3 runs to 15 residues. CDR3 bases: TGTGCCAGCAGCGGGGCAGGGCTTGGGGACAATGAGCAGTTCTTC. Translation: CASSGAGLGDNEQFF.

The chain uses TRBV5-1 and TRBJ1-4, with D unresolved. Deletions cut 7 bases from V and 1 base from J, with 8 bases between. The CDR3 loop spans 13 amino acids. Germline V gene data show CDR1 as SGHRS and CDR2 as YFSETQ. The CDR3 region has the DNA TGCGCCAGCTCGACGGGAACTAATGAAAAACTGTTTTTT. It yields the protein CASSTGTNEKLFF.

This chain connects TRBV28 to TRBJ1-5; D perhaps matches TRBD1 (6 bases). CDR1 is MDHEN and CDR2 is SYDVKM in the germline V gene. This CDR3 comprises 15 residues. Between the trimmed V and J ends, which lost 3 bases and 2 bases, there was a span of 11 bases. CDR3 nucleotides: TGTGCCAGCAGTTTTCGTTGGGGGCGCAATCAGCCCCAGCATTTT. Translated, it gives CASSFRWGRNQPQHF.

J is TRBJ2-2 and V is TRBV2, with 7 nucleotides matching TRBD1. Germline values: CDR1 SNHLY, CDR2 FYNNEI. V gave up 5 bases and J gave up 6 bases; unmatched junction bases: 3. This CDR3 spans 13 amino acids. The CDR3: CASSYDRAGELFF. CDR3 DNA sequence: TGTGCCAGCAGTTACGACAGGGCCGGGGAGCTGTTTTTT.

This clone was counted once. This chain links TRBV6-5 with TRBJ1-6; 10 bases map to TRBD1. Germline CDR1 is MNHEY and CDR2 is SVGAGI. The CDR3 runs 14 residues. J gave up 10 bases and V 5 bases, and 5 bases lay outside the gene matches. This CDR3 is CASSLDRGHSPLHF. The CDR3 nucleotides read TGTGCCAGCAGTCTAGACAGGGGGCACTCACCCCTCCACTTT.

The gene calls are TRBV29-1 and TRBJ1-2; D unclear. The CDR3 has 12 amino acids. V was trimmed by 8 bases and J by 2 bases, leaving 12 bases between them. CDR1 is SQVTM, CDR2 ANQGSEA, per germline. In DNA form, the CDR3 reads TGCAGCATAACTCCCCTCAACTATGGCTACACCTTC. Translated: CSITPLNYGYTF.

The J gene is TRBJ1-3, the V gene TRBV5-6; tentatively, D is TRBD1 (6 bases). Germline-derived CDR1 and CDR2 are SGHDT and YYEEEE. The CDR3 length is 15 residues. Trimming removed 4 bases at V and 0 bases at J, with 11 bases between. The CDR3 loop is CASSDTRGSGNTIYF. In nucleotides, the CDR3 is TGTGCCAGCAGCGATACCAGGGGCTCTGGAAACACCATATATTTT. Full variable domain (outside the CDR3, taken from reference TRBV5-6 and TRBJ1-3): DAGVTQSPTHLIKTRGQQVTLRCSPKSGHDTVSWYQQALGQGPQFIFQYYEEEERQRGNFPDRFSGHQFPNYSSELNVNALLLGDSALYLCASSDTRGSGNTIYFGEGSWLTVV.

The J gene is TRBJ2-6, the V gene TRBV7-9; 7 bases map to TRBD1. The CDR3 loop spans 16 amino acids. CDR1 is SEHNR, CDR2 FQNEAQ, per germline (reference sequence). V lost 5 bases to trimming and J lost 1 base; unmatched junction nucleotides: 5. CDR3 nucleotide sequence: TGTGCCAGCAGCCTTACAGGGGTGTCTGGGGCCAACGTCCTGACTTTC. Residues: CASSLTGVSGANVLTF. Using reference TRBV7-9 and TRBJ2-6 for the parts outside the CDR3, the full variable domain is DTGVSQNPRHKITKRGQNVTFRCDPISEHNRLYWYRQTLGQGPEFLTYFQNEAQLEKSRLLSDRFSAERPKGSFSTLEIQRTEQGDSAMYLCASSLTGVSGANVLTFGAGSRLTVL.

The chain links TRBV19 to TRBJ2-2; 7 positions agree with TRBD2. CDR3 length equals 14 residues. Looked up from germline, CDR1 is LNHDA and CDR2 is SQIVND (reference sequence). Unmatched junction bases numbered 4, after V lost 5 bases and J lost 4 bases. CDR3 in amino acids: CASSSGGLTGELFF. The CDR3 DNA is TGTGCCAGTAGTTCGGGGGGTCTCACCGGGGAGCTGTTTTTT.

This clone came up a few times. CDR3 nucleotides: TGTGCCAGCAGGGGACAGGGGGCGCGAGGACAGCCCCAGCATTTT. This codes for CASRGQGARGQPQHF. The V and J genes are TRBV2 and TRBJ1-5; 12 bases align to TRBD1. V dropped 6 bases and J dropped 7; count of bases not matched to a gene: 7. Germline assignment: CDR1 SNHLY and CDR2 FYNNEI. CDR3 length: 15 amino acids.

The chain recombines TRBV3-1 (or the pseudogene TRBV3-2) with TRBJ1-2; the D gene is possibly TRBD1 (6 bases). There are 16 residues in the CDR3. Trimming took 5 bases from V and 4 from J, leaving 20 bases between them. Germline V gene data show CDR1 as LGHDT and CDR2 as YNNKEL (reference sequence). The CDR3 loop reads CASSATRQANLYGYTF. The CDR3 DNA follows: TGTGCCAGCAGCGCCACTCGACAGGCCAACCTCTATGGCTACACCTTC.

This clone was observed a handful of times. The V and J genes are TRBV6-5 and TRBJ2-5; 8 bases align to TRBD2. Trimming cost V 6 bases and J 5 bases; bases outside gene matches: 5. The CDR3 extends over 13 amino acids. CDR1 MNHEY and CDR2 SVGAGI come from the germline V gene. The CDR3 sequence is CASSERGRETQYF. The CDR3 DNA follows: TGTGCCAGCAGCGAGCGGGGGAGGGAGACCCAGTACTTC.

This clone appeared a single time. This chain joins TRBV9 and TRBJ2-5; D remains ambiguous. The CDR3 covers 16 residues. The germline V gene has CDR1 SGDLS and CDR2 YYNGEE. Trimming stripped 0 bases from V and 5 bases from J, with 17 bases between. CDR3 protein: CASSVGTAVNGETQYF. CDR3 sequence (DNA): TGTGCCAGCAGCGTAGGAACGGCCGTGAACGGGGAGACCCAGTACTTC.